A selection of T cell receptor beta chains follows, all from one sample in a study of cytomegalovirus exposure and HLA in healthy donors. TCRdb keeps only in-frame clones here, not all; method: immunoSEQ multiplex PCR. The profile shows 95,000 to 150,000 clones, more than 60% of them singletons. Sequencing used PBMCs. The receptors were gathered from a woman in her thirties or forties in good health and CMV-seronegative. The conserved cysteine and the conserved F or W are not part of the CDR3 here.

j_call: TRBJ2-2; v_call: TRBV2; cdr3_aa: AGGQGPTGELF
j_call: TRBJ2-1; v_call: TRBV19; cdr3_aa: ASSPQGNEQF
j_call: TRBJ2-7; v_call: TRBV6-1; cdr3_aa: ASSADYYEQY
j_call: TRBJ2-1; v_call: TRBV19; cdr3_aa: ATKKGHFYNEQF
j_call: TRBJ2-1; v_call: TRBV14; cdr3_aa: ASSQVAVTEQF
j_call: TRBJ2-5; v_call: TRBV29-1; cdr3_aa: SVEGSSGLIQETQY
j_call: TRBJ1-5; v_call: TRBV6-5; cdr3_aa: ASSLDRNQPQH
j_call: TRBJ2-3; v_call: TRBV25-1; cdr3_aa: ASSPQRGRLTDTQY
j_call: TRBJ2-1; v_call: TRBV19; cdr3_aa: ASSIFPGAGGPSYNEQF
j_call: TRBJ2-1; v_call: TRBV6-6; cdr3_aa: ASSREGSYNEQF
j_call: TRBJ2-7; v_call: TRBV6-5; cdr3_aa: ASRPPGQSYEQY
j_call: TRBJ2-1; v_call: TRBV18; cdr3_aa: ASRQGRLDEQF
j_call: TRBJ1-2; v_call: TRBV28; cdr3_aa: ASSLPQDRKVNYGYT
j_call: TRBJ2-7; v_call: TRBV2; cdr3_aa: ASSPVYEQY
j_call: TRBJ2-1; v_call: TRBV28; cdr3_aa: ASSPATSGRAQSRNEQF
j_call: TRBJ2-7; v_call: TRBV9; cdr3_aa: ASSATGDHSYEQY
j_call: TRBJ2-7; v_call: TRBV19; cdr3_aa: ASRGQGVGEQY
j_call: TRBJ1-6; v_call: TRBV7-9; cdr3_aa: ASSLQGNSPLH
j_call: TRBJ2-7; v_call: TRBV28; cdr3_aa: ASSFTGEDYEQY
j_call: TRBJ2-5; v_call: TRBV2; cdr3_aa: ASGPAQETQY
j_call: TRBJ2-7; v_call: TRBV27; cdr3_aa: ASSLSWTASSYEQY
j_call: TRBJ2-3; v_call: TRBV25-1; cdr3_aa: ASSEFGGSTDTQY
j_call: TRBJ1-2; v_call: TRBV7-2; cdr3_aa: ASSLTGEYGYT
j_call: TRBJ2-7; v_call: TRBV29-1; cdr3_aa: SVAQGANEQY